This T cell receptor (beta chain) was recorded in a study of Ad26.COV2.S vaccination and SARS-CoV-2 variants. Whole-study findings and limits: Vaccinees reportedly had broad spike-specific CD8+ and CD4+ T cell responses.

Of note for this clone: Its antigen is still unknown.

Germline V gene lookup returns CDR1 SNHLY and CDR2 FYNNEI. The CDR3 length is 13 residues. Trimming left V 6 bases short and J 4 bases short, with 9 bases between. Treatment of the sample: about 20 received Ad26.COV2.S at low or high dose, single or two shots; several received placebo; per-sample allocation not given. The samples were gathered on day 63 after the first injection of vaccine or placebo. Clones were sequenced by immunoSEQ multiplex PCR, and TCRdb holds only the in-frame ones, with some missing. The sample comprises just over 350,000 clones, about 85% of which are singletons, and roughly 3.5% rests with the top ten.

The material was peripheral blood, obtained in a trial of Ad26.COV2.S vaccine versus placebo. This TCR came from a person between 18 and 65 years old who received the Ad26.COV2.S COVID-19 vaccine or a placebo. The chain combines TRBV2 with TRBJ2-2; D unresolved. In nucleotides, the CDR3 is TGTGCCAGCAGGACGGAGTCCACCGGGGAGCTGTTTTTT. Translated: CASRTESTGELFF.